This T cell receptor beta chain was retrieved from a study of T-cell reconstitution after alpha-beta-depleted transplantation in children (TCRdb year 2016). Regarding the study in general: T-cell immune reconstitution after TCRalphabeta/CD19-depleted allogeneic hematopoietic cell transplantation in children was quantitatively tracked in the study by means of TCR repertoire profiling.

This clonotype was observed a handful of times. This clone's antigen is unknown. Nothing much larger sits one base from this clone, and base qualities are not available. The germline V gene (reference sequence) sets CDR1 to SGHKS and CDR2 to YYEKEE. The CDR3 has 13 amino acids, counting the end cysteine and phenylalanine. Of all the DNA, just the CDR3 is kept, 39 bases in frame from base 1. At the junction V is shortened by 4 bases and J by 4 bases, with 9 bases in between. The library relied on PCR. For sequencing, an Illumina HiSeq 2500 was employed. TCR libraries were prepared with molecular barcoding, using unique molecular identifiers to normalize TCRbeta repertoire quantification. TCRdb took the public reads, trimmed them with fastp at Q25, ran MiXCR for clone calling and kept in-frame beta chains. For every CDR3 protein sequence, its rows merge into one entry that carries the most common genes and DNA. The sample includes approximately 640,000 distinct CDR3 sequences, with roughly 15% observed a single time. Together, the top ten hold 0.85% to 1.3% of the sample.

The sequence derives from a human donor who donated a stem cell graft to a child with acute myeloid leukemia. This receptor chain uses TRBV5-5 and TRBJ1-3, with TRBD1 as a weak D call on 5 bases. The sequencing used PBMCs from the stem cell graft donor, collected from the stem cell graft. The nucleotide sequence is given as TGTGCCAGCAGCGAGGGACTGGGAAACACCATATATTTT. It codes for CASSEGLGNTIYF.